These 24 T cell receptor beta chains were all obtained from the same sample, sequenced in a study of beta chain features in type 1 diabetes. Expressed TCRB transcripts were sequenced because the isolated RNA had all been reverse transcribed beforehand. Clones were sequenced by immunoSEQ multiplex PCR, and TCRdb holds only the in-frame ones, with some missing. This table holds 150,000 to 190,000 clones, 8.1% found once. Sequencing input: central memory CD4+ T cells from blood. Receptors originate from a man aged 18 to 29 in good health.

In its sample, this clone was seen a few times. The V and J genes are TRBV28 and TRBJ2-6; 8 positions match TRBD2. The CDR3 spans 16 residues. Trimming at V came to 6 bases and at J to 0 bases, leaving 4 bases not matched to a gene. Looked up from germline, CDR1 is MDHEN and CDR2 is SYDVKM. CDR3 region: CASRAGTSSGANVLTF. The CDR3 DNA sequence: TGTGCCAGCAGGGCCGGGACTAGCTCTGGGGCCAACGTCCTGACTTTC.

This chain links TRBV11-3 with TRBJ1-1; 8 bases agree with TRBD1. The V gene end was trimmed by 0 bases and the J gene end by 9 bases; junction bases not matched to a gene: 3. The CDR3 totals 13 residues. Germline V gene lookup returns CDR1 SGHNT and CDR2 YENEEA. CDR3 in DNA: TGTGCCAGCAGCTTAGACTGGACAGGGAAAGCTTTCTTT. It is translated as CASSLDWTGKAFF.

This chain connects TRBV6-5 to TRBJ2-1; 9 bases are shared with TRBD2. This CDR3 is built from 14 residues. Germline V CDR1 and CDR2: MNHEY, SVGAGI. V lost 7 bases and J lost 10; bases outside the gene matches: 11. In nucleotides, the CDR3 is TGTGCCAGCAATGGGTTTAGCGGGAGTGGAGAGCAGTTCTTC. This gives the protein CASNGFSGSGEQFF.

The J gene is TRBJ2-1, the V gene TRBV11-2, with D possibly being TRBD1 (8 bases). CDR3 length: 16 residues. V was cut by 5 bases and J by 6 bases, with 20 bases left in between. Germline V lookup: CDR1 SGHAT, CDR2 FQNNGV. CDR3 amino acids: CASSHPQGDYSNEQFF. The DNA for the CDR3 is TGTGCCAGCAGCCACCCACAGGGGGACTATAGCAATGAGCAGTTCTTC.

Ten or more counts support this clone. The CDR3 nucleotides read TGCGCCAGCAGCCAAGATAGAGGAGACTATGGCTACACCTTC. It codes for CASSQDRGDYGYTF. This chain uses TRBV4-3 with TRBJ1-2, with D unresolved. The germline CDR1 and CDR2 sequences are LGHNA and YSLEER. The length of the CDR3 is 14 residues. The V end lost 0 bases, the J end lost 3 bases, and 8 bases lay between the germline ends.

This clone occurred many times. This rearrangement joins TRBV7-2 to TRBJ2-7; 8 nucleotides agree with TRBD2. Trimming removed 1 base from V and 3 bases from J; junction bases left unmatched: 8. CDR3 size: 16 residues. Per germline, CDR1 SGHTA and CDR2 FQGNSA. CDR3 in amino acids: CASSLGYGRGGYEQYF. The CDR3 region has the DNA TGTGCCAGCAGCTTAGGTTACGGACGGGGGGGCTACGAGCAGTACTTC.

A few counts support this clone. The genes are TRBV9 and TRBJ1-2; 7 bases map to TRBD1. CDR3 length: 16 residues. V was clipped by 3 bases and J by 0 bases; unmatched bases: 8. Germline CDR1 SGDLS, CDR2 YYNGEE. CDR3 amino acids: CASSALGDRPNYGYTF. The CDR3 DNA follows: TGTGCCAGCAGCGCGCTAGGGGACAGACCTAACTATGGCTACACCTTC.

This rearrangement joins TRBV6-5 to TRBJ1-4, with 7 bases identical to TRBD1. Germline values: CDR1 MNHEY, CDR2 SVGAGI. CDR3 length equals 16 residues. Trimming removed 0 bases from V and 7 bases from J; junction bases left unmatched: 8. CDR3 in amino acids: CASSYSTGRGREKLFF. As DNA, the CDR3 is TGTGCCAGCAGTTACTCCACGGGTAGGGGGCGTGAAAAACTGTTTTTT.

This clone has more than one count but fewer than ten. This rearrangement joins TRBV15 to TRBJ1-2, with D uncertain. CDR1 and CDR2 (germline): LNHNV, YYDKDF (reference sequence). The CDR3 is made up of 14 amino acids. V was pared by 1 base and J by 1 base, with 7 bases between. The CDR3 region has the DNA TGTGCCACCAGCAGAGCAGGTTTTAACTATGGCTACACCTTC. The encoded protein is CATSRAGFNYGYTF.

This clone occurred a few times. The genes are TRBV29-1 and TRBJ1-2; 7 positions match TRBD1. CDR1 and CDR2 from the germline V gene are SQVTM and ANQGSEA. This CDR3 contains 12 residues. V was clipped by 5 bases and J by 4 bases; unmatched bases: 4. Written as DNA, the CDR3 is TGCAGCGTTACTGGACAGGTCTATGGCTACACCTTC. Its protein product is CSVTGQVYGYTF.

This clone was seen a few times. The V and J genes are TRBV19 and TRBJ2-6, with D possibly TRBD1 on 6 matching bases. The CDR3 has 18 amino acids. Germline loops: CDR1 LNHDA, CDR2 SQIVND (reference sequence). Trimming removed 1 base at V and 0 bases at J, with 13 bases between. The CDR3 nucleotides are TGTGCCAGTAGTATAGGGCACAGGGCTGTCTCTGGGGCCAACGTCCTGACTTTC. Translating gives CASSIGHRAVSGANVLTF.

This clone was detected a few times. V is TRBV7-2 and J is TRBJ2-6; D is unclear. V lost 7 bases, J lost 0 bases, and 10 bases lay in between. Germline V gene sequence: CDR1 SGHTA, CDR2 FQGNSA. The CDR3 extends over 15 amino acids. The CDR3 DNA reads TGTGCCAGCACCGATCGGAGCTCTGGGGCCAACGTCCTGACTTTC. This translates into CASTDRSSGANVLTF.

This clone was picked up many times. In DNA, the CDR3 is TGTGCCATCAGTGAGTCAGTGACAGGGACCTTCGAGCAGTACTTC. It is translated as CAISESVTGTFEQYF. This chain uses TRBV10-3 with TRBJ2-7, with TRBD1 matching 7 bases. CDR1 and CDR2 (germline): ENHRY, SYGVKD. V was clipped by 0 bases and J by 6 bases; unmatched bases: 8. The CDR3 is 15 amino acids.

This clone has a count of ten or more. Germline and junction disagree at one end, which may indicate a read error. The CDR3 region is CASSLMGQAIF. CDR3 DNA sequence: TGTGCCAGCAGCTTGATGGGACAGGCGATCTTC. V gene TRBV5-4 combines with J gene TRBJ2-7; 8 bases line up with TRBD1. This CDR3 has 11 residues. Germline V gene sequence: CDR1 SGHNT, CDR2 YYREEE (reference sequence).

The chain has TRBV19 and TRBJ1-2, with unresolved D. Trimming pared 3 bases from V and 8 bases from J, leaving 19 bases between. CDR1 LNHDA and CDR2 SQIVND come from the germline V gene (reference sequence). The CDR3 length is 15 residues. CDR3 nucleotides: TGTGCCAGTAGTATTCTCGTGGGCCCGGCGAGAGGCTACACCTTC. This translates into CASSILVGPARGYTF.

The V gene is TRBV27, the J gene TRBJ2-7, with 15 bases lining up with TRBD2. The J segment lost 2 bases and the V segment lost 6 bases, leaving 2 bases of the junction unmatched. The CDR3 contains 15 residues. From germline, CDR1 is MNHEY and CDR2 SMNVEV (reference sequence). CDR3 protein: CASSRTSGGAYEQYF. In DNA, the CDR3 is TGTGCCAGCAGCCGGACTAGCGGGGGGGCCTACGAGCAGTACTTC.

This clone was recorded at least ten times. The V call is TRBV28, the J call TRBJ2-1; 13 bases line up with TRBD2. After removal of 6 bases from V and 8 bases from J, the junction contained 7 bases not matched to a gene. The CDR3 is 15 amino acids. Germline V lookup: CDR1 MDHEN, CDR2 SYDVKM. CDR3 sequence reads: CASRRTSGRVDEQFF. The CDR3 nucleotides are TGTGCCAGCAGACGGACTAGCGGGAGAGTCGATGAGCAGTTCTTC.

This clone was seen at least ten times. The V gene is TRBV4-2, the J gene TRBJ2-7; TRBD2 might be the D (5 bases). Germline V lookup: CDR1 LGHNA, CDR2 YNFKEQ. The CDR3 has 15 residues. Trimming left V 1 base short and J 3 bases short, with 13 bases between. As DNA, the CDR3 is TGTGCCAGCAGCCAAGCCCCGGCTGAGGGCTACGAGCAGTACTTC. Its protein product is CASSQAPAEGYEQYF.

The sample holds a few counts of this clone. The chain employs TRBV6-5 and TRBJ2-5; TRBD1 agrees at 10 bases. V shed 6 bases and J 8 bases; nucleotides not matched to a gene: 12. The CDR3 has 15 amino acids. In germline, CDR1 is MNHEY, CDR2 SVGAGI. CDR3 region: CASRGDRGNPRTQYF. In DNA form, the CDR3 reads TGTGCCAGCAGAGGGGACAGGGGAAATCCTCGTACCCAGTACTTC.

The chain links TRBV28 to TRBJ1-1; maybe TRBD1 (6 bases). The CDR3 extends over 15 amino acids. Looked up from germline, CDR1 is MDHEN and CDR2 is SYDVKM. The ends were cut back, 3 bases at V and 0 bases at J, with 11 bases in the middle. The CDR3 nucleotides read TGTGCCAGCAGTTTGGCCAGGGGCATGAACACTGAAGCTTTCTTT. Protein product: CASSLARGMNTEAFF.

The chain carries TRBV28 and TRBJ1-5; no definite D call. Germline lookup yields CDR1 MDHEN and CDR2 SYDVKM. V was cut by 3 bases and J by 4 bases, with 10 bases left in between. The CDR3 sequence is 14 residues long. This chain's CDR3 is CASSLLRDNQPQHF. In nucleotides, the CDR3 is TGTGCCAGCAGTTTGCTTCGGGATAATCAGCCCCAGCATTTT.

The sample holds a few counts of this clone. The J gene is TRBJ2-5, the V gene TRBV9; 11 nucleotides agree with TRBD2. The CDR3 totals 16 residues. After removal of 0 bases from V and 5 bases from J, the junction contained 6 bases not matched to a gene. Germline V gene sequence: CDR1 SGDLS, CDR2 YYNGEE. In DNA form, the CDR3 reads TGTGCCAGCAGCGTAGGTAGCGGGGGGGGCCGGGAGACCCAGTACTTC. Translation: CASSVGSGGGRETQYF.

This clone was counted a few times. The V gene is TRBV7-2, the J gene TRBJ2-7, with 8 nucleotides matching TRBD2. The CDR3 runs 15 residues. V gave up 1 base and J gave up 2 bases; unmatched junction bases: 4. Germline V lookup: CDR1 SGHTA, CDR2 FQGNSA. The CDR3 DNA follows: TGTGCCAGCAGCTTAGAGGGACTAGGGGCCTACGAGCAGTACTTC. Amino acid sequence: CASSLEGLGAYEQYF.

The chain uses TRBV9 and TRBJ2-2; 9 bases map to TRBD2. Germline loops: CDR1 SGDLS, CDR2 YYNGEE. The CDR3 spans 15 residues. V gave up 3 bases and J gave up 3 bases; unmatched junction bases: 3. The CDR3 spells CASSETSGYTGELFF. CDR3 in DNA: TGTGCCAGCAGCGAGACTAGCGGATACACCGGGGAGCTGTTTTTT.